The TCR beta chain under discussion was sequenced for a study of shared clonotypes between healthy human individuals. The CDR3 runs 13 residues. The germline V gene encodes CDR1 LNHDA and CDR2 SQIVND (reference sequence). Between the trimmed V and J ends, which lost 5 bases and 4 bases, there was a span of 12 bases. Study results and limitations: Roughly 4.6% of naive CD4 clonotypes were common to a few donors. The sole specimen, blood, was sampled, and tissue repertoires likely differ.

The naive CD8 fraction comprised CD45RO-negative cells positively selected for CCR7 and excluded terminally differentiated effector memory CD45RA+ cells. With respect to this clone: Antigen: not known. The sample carries other DNA sequences with the same CDR3.

The study ran the assay at deep level. The repertoire was sequenced with immunoSEQ multiplex PCR; TCRdb's copy has only in-frame clones and lacks some. In the table there are about 1.9 million clones, just under 95% of which are singletons. Sequencing was performed on naive CD8+ T cells from PBMCs. The chain recombines TRBV19 with TRBJ2-7; TRBD2 is a possible D gene (6 bases). The TCR comes from a man aged 18 to 35 in good health. Some clones in this sample may be carry-over from other donors' samples. CDR3 sequence: CASSPGRGYEQYF. The CDR3 DNA follows: TGTGCCAGTAGTCCGGGACGGGGGTACGAGCAGTACTTC.